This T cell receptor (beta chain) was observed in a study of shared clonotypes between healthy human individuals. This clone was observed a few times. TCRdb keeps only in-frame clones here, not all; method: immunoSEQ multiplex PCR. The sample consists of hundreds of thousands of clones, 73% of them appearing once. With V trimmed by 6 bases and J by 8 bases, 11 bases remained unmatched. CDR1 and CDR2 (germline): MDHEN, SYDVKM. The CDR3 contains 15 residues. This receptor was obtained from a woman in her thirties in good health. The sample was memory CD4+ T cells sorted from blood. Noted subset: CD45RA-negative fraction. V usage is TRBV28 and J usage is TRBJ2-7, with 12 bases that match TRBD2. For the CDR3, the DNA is TGTGCCAGCAGCGAAAGACTAGCGGGGGCCCCCAAGCAGTACTTC. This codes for CASSERLAGAPKQYF.